The entry below gives a single TCR beta chain sequence along with its context. No cognate antigen has been identified for it. Base qualities are missing; no much larger clone stands one base away. The sample belongs to a study of CD8+CD57+ T cells in acquired aplastic anemia (dated by TCRdb to 2016 to 2018). For the wider study: DNA extracted from sorted CD4+ and CD8+ cells had a mean of approximately 3 ug, with a range of roughly 0.19 to 27.4 ug. Healthy donor samples averaged around 9.8 million reads for CD4+ and 11 million to 12 million for CD8+ cells. General conclusions and limits of the study: Twenty-nine CD8+ CDR3 sequences were found to be shared between patients and controls, but these sequences appeared to be highly expressed in patients and within the immunodominant clones of the patients. Between patients and healthy controls, no significant difference in CD8+ Simpson's diversity was found (P=0.060).

TCR repertoires of sorted CD4+ and CD8+ blood T cells from severe aplastic anemia patients and healthy subjects were deep-sequenced in the study. Ficoll-Paque density gradient centrifugation was used to isolate peripheral blood mononuclear cells. Before DNA extraction, CD4+ and CD8+ T cells were sorted with FACS or magnetic beads. Genomic DNA served as template for TCR beta VDJ combination and CDR3 sequence profiling. TCR repertoire sequencing was run on an Illumina HiSeq 2000. The study's own analysis went as follows. Repertoire assessment relied on Simpson's diversity index, CDR3 size and DJ length profiles, and TRBV/TRBJ rearrangement plots. Whichever DNA sequence was most abundant in the deep sequencing data was defined as the immunodominant clone. CDR3 amino acid sequences were screened for sharing across subjects and compared with published repertoires and the VDJdb database. TCRdb handled the public reads itself, with Q25 trimming in fastp and clone calling in MiXCR, and kept productive beta chains. When rows share a CDR3 protein, they turn into one entry using the most common DNA and genes. These V and J calls originate from TCRdb's pipeline instead of the authors' own analysis. In all, the sample holds 350,000 to 450,000 distinct CDR3 sequences, and about 70% of those were seen once. The ten largest clones take up under 4.5% of the sample.

Sequenced input: sorted CD4+, CD8+, or CD8+CD57+ T cells (not recorded which) from PBMCs. This receptor was taken from a human donor in good health, serving as a control.

The DNA sequence follows: TGCGCCAGCAGCTTGGGGGGGCCCTACAAAAAACTGTTTTTT. It is translated as CASSLGGPYKKLFF. This chain joins TRBV5-1 to TRBJ1-4; a weak D assignment points to TRBD1 (6 bases agree). Via the germline V gene, CDR1 is SGHRS and CDR2 YFSETQ. The germline ends are 12 bases apart after V is trimmed by 0 bases and J by 9 bases. From the cysteine through the phenylalanine, the CDR3 covers 14 amino acids. This entry keeps only the CDR3 DNA: 42 bases, framed from base 1.